The clone carrying this TCR beta chain was observed a handful of times. This record comes from a study of blood T cell repertoires in COVID-19. Study context: From the United States, Italy and Spain came samples of acute and convalescent COVID-19. Sample material is recorded as cDNA or gDNA derived from T cells, B-cell-depleted T cells, or PBMCs.

Under the authors' procedure: Amplification of reference gene primers was used by the study to estimate nucleated cell counts. The protocol was immunoSEQ multiplex PCR, while the TCRdb copy is restricted to in-frame clones and leaves out a portion. From that table come the V and J calls and clone size; the DNA was used to work out D and trimming. Seen here are about 42,000 clones, roughly 80% observed once, and the top ten hold approximately 30%. The CDR3 is 14 amino acids. The V and J ends lost 2 bases and 5 bases respectively, with 12 bases between them. Germline V gene data show CDR1 as SGHAT and CDR2 as FQNNGV.

This TCR was sampled from a woman between 65 and 79 years old with acute or convalescent COVID-19. The genes are TRBV11-2 and TRBJ1-1; possible D gene TRBD1, 6 bases. Sequenced: peripheral blood. In DNA form, the CDR3 reads TGTGCCAGCAGCTTATTAAGCAGGGGTACTGAAGCTTTCTTT. Its protein product is CASSLLSRGTEAFF.